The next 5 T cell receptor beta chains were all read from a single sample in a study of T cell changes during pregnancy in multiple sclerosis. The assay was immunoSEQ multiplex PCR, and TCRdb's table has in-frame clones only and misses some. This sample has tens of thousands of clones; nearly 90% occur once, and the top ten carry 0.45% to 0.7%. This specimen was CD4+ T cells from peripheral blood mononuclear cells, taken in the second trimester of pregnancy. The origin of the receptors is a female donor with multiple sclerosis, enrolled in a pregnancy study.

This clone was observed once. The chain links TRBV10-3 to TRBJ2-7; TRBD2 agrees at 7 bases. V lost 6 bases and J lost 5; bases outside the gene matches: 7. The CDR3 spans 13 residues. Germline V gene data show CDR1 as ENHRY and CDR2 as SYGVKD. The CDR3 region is CAISFTSVDEQYF. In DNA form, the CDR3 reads TGTGCCATCAGCTTTACTAGCGTCGACGAGCAGTACTTC.

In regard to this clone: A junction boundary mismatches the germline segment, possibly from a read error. The CDR3: CASSPGAEGSTVTQYF. The CDR3 DNA reads as TGTGCCAGCTCACCCGGTGCGGAGGGCTCCACAGTTACGCAGTATTTT. The rearrangement joins TRBV18 to TRBJ2-3; the D gene is possibly TRBD2 (6 bases). Germline CDR1 and CDR2: KGHSH and LQKENI. The CDR3 is made up of 16 amino acids.

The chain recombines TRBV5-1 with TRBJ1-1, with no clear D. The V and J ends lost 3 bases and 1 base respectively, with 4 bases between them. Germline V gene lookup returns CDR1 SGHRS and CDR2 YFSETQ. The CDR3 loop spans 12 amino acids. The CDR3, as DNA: TGCGCCAGCAGCTCAGGGAACACTGAAGCTTTCTTT. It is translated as CASSSGNTEAFF.

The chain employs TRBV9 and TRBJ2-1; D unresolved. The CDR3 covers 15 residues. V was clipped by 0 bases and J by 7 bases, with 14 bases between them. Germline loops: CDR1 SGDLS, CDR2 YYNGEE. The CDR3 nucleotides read TGTGCCAGCAGCGTAGATTGGGCCGGTGGGAATGAGCAGTTCTTC. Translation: CASSVDWAGGNEQFF. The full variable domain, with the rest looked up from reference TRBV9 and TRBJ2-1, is DSGVTQTPKHLITATGQRVTLRCSPRSGDLSVYWYQQSLDQGLQFLIQYYNGEERAKGNILERFSAQQFPDLHSELNLSSLELGDSALYFCASSVDWAGGNEQFFGPGTRLTVL.

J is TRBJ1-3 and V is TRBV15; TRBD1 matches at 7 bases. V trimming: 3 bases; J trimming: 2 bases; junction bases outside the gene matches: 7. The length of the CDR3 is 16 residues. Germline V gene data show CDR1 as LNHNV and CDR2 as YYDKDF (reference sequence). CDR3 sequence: CATSRRGQRPGNTIYF. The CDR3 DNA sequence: TGTGCCACCAGCAGGAGGGGGCAGCGTCCTGGAAACACCATATATTTT. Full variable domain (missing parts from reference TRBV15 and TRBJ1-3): DAMVIQNPRYQVTQFGKPVTLSCSQTLNHNVMYWYQQKSSQAPKLLFHYYDKDFNNEADTPDNFQSRRPNTSFCFLDIRSPGLGDTAMYLCATSRRGQRPGNTIYFGEGSWLTVV.